This T cell receptor beta chain was identified in a study of blood T cell repertoires in COVID-19 (dated by TCRdb to the early 2020s). In terms of the full investigation: Collaborator samples came from the United States, Italy and Spain and covered acute and convalescent phases of COVID-19. Where HLA class I and class II types were available, the types were taken from metadata supplied by the sample provider, not from assay-based typing. The dataset comprised deeply sampled blood TCRbeta repertoires from subjects exposed to, actively infected with, or recovered from COVID-19. The prospective study material was composed of cDNA or gDNA derived from T cells, B-cell-depleted T cells, or PBMCs. Sample metadata almost always included a de-identified subject ID, COVID-19 status, age in years and sex. A freely available public database, intended as a resource for researchers studying the immune response to SARS-CoV-2, is where the repertoires were released. Samples were obtained from the ongoing ImmuneRACE study (first 160 participants) and from 1,200 or so subjects provided by 6 global collaborators. What the authors observed across the whole study: Clinical and demographic metadata were provided uncurated, with the amount varying by source and participant.

TCRbeta CDR3 regions were amplified from genomic DNA by means of the immunoSEQ Assay, a bias-controlled multiplex PCR. The original pipeline was this. Nucleated cell counts per sample were estimated from amplification of reference gene primers within the assay. To quantify the absolute abundance of each unique TCRbeta CDR3 rearrangement, sequence reads were collapsed and filtered. Productive Simpson clonality was computed per sample as the square root of Simpson's diversity index over productive rearrangements. As stored in TCRdb, this immuneACCESS dataset retains in-frame rearrangements with V and J assigned. A fraction of the clones does not appear; measured against another copy, unresolved V genes explain less than half of the discrepancy, and the remainder lacks a known reason. That table is the source of V, J and clone size, and D and trimming were worked out from the DNA. The sample has around 250,000 clones on record, around 84% of them singletons. The ten largest clones capture about 1.5% of the sample.

As concerns this clone: Its antigen has not been determined. No base qualities exist here, and no much larger clone lies one base off it.

V lost 2 bases and J lost 4 bases; the stretch between them is 14 bases long. Measured from the cysteine to the phenylalanine, the CDR3 is 15 residues long. CDR3 DNA only is kept here, 45 bases in frame from base 1. CDR1 and CDR2 (SEHNR, FQNEAQ) derive from the germline V gene (reference sequence). Samples from volunteer blood donors who had recovered from COVID-19 were contributed by a second Seattle source. The collaborating institutions used their own protocols to collect whole blood in K2EDTA tubes. For TCRbeta analysis, collaborator samples were shipped as frozen whole blood, as isolated PBMCs, or as DNA extracted from either sample type.

The origin of this receptor is a woman aged 35 to 49 who had recovered from COVID-19. The chain was built from TRBV7-9 and TRBJ1-1, with no D gene named confidently. Sequenced input: peripheral blood. The sequence in DNA is TGTGCCAGCAGCTTACAATCCGGCGGGAGCACTGAAGCTTTCTTT. This sequence encodes CASSLQSGGSTEAFF.